This TCR beta chain was captured by sequencing in a study of blood T cell repertoires in COVID-19 (dated by TCRdb to the early 2020s). About the study as a whole: The collaborator samples originated in the United States, Italy and Spain and spanned the acute and convalescent phases of COVID-19. The prospective study material was composed of cDNA or gDNA derived from T cells, B-cell-depleted T cells, or PBMCs. The dataset comprised deeply sampled blood TCRbeta repertoires from subjects exposed to, actively infected with, or recovered from COVID-19. The repertoires were made available in a free public database intended to serve as a resource for research on the immune response to SARS-CoV-2. Samples came from the ongoing ImmuneRACE study (first 160 participants) plus 1,254 subjects from 6 global collaborators. The sample metadata nearly always contained a de-identified subject ID, COVID-19 status, age in years and sex. Where HLA class I and class II types were available, the types were taken from metadata supplied by the sample provider, not from assay-based typing.

Its CDR3 holds 17 amino acids, cysteine through phenylalanine. Only CDR3 DNA is held: 51 bases, read in frame from base 1. At the junction V is shortened by 1 base and J by 3 bases; bases outside the gene matches: 10. Sequences SGHDN (CDR1) and FVKESK (CDR2) are obtained from the germline V gene. The immunoSEQ Assay, a bias-controlled multiplex PCR, was used to amplify TCRbeta CDR3 regions from genomic DNA. The paper's data handling went like this. The number of nucleated cells in each sample was estimated by amplification of reference gene primers within the assay. Sequence reads were collapsed and filtered to measure the absolute abundance of every unique TCRbeta CDR3 rearrangement. For each sample, productive Simpson clonality was calculated by taking the square root of Simpson's diversity index across productive rearrangements. TCRdb's version of the immuneACCESS table is confined to in-frame rearrangements and falls short of the full clone set. An unresolved V gene accounts for under half of the shortfall where checked; the remainder is of unknown origin. V, J and clone size are taken as reported in that table, and D and trimming were inferred from the DNA itself. This sample comprises about 210,000 clones, approximately 86% of them detected only once. Approximately 0.7% of the sample goes to the ten largest clones.

Paper-wide results and their limitations: The quantity of clinical and demographic metadata differed by source and by participant and was supplied without curation.

Of note for this clone: No antigen is known for it. The record has no base qualities; no much larger clone is one base away.

Each collaborating institution followed its own protocols to collect whole blood in K2EDTA tubes. Collaborator samples were shipped for TCRbeta analysis as frozen whole blood, isolated PBMCs, or DNA extracted from either sample type. The source of this sequence is a man aged 40-50 years with acute or convalescent COVID-19. Material: peripheral blood. The chain is encoded by TRBV14 joined to TRBJ1-1; TRBD1 fits 8 bases in the junction. The CDR3 in this case is CASSQVIRGLVDTEAFF. In nucleotides, the sequence is TGTGCCAGCAGCCAAGTGATCAGGGGGCTGGTTGACACTGAAGCTTTCTTT.